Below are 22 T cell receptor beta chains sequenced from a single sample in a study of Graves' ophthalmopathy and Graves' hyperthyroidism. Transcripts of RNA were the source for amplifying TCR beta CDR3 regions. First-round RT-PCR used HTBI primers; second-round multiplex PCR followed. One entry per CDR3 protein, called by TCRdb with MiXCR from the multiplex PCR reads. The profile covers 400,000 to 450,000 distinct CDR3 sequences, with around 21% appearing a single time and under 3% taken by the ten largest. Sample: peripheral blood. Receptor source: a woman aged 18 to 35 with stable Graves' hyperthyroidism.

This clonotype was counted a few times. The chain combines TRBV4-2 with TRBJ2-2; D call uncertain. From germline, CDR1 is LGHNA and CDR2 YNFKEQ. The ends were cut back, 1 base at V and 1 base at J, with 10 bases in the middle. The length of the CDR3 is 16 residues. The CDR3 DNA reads TGTGCCAGCAGCCAAGTCTCATGGGGGAACACCGGGGAGCTGTTTTTT. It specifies CASSQVSWGNTGELFF.

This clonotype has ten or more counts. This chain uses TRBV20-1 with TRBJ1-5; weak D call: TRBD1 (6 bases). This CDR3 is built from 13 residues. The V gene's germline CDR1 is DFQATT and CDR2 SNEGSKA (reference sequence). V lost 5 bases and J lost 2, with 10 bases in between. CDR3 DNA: TGCAGTGCTCAGGACAGTGGCAATCAGCCCCAGCATTTT. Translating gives CSAQDSGNQPQHF.

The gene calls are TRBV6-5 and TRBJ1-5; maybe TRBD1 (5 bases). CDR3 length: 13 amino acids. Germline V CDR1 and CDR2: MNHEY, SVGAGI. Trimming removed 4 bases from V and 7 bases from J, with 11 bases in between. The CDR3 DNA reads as TGTGCCAGCAGTTCCCCAGGGTACCAGCCCCAGCATTTT. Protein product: CASSSPGYQPQHF.

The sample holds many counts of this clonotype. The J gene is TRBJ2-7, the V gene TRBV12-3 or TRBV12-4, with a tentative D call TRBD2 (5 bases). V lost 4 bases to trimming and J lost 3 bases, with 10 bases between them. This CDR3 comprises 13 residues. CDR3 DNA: TGTGCCAGCAGTTACGGGGAGTTCTACGAGCAGTACTTC. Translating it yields CASSYGEFYEQYF.

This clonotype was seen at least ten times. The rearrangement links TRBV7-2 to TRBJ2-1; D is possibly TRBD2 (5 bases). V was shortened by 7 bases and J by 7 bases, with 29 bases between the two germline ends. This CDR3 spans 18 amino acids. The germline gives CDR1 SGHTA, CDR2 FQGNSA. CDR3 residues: CASTSEAESSSYMNEQFF. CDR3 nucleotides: TGTGCCAGCACCTCGGAGGCTGAGTCCTCCAGCTACATGAATGAGCAGTTCTTC.

In DNA, the CDR3 is TGTGCCAGCAGTTACGGCGGGACGAAAGCTTTCTTT. This gives the protein CASSYGGTKAFF. The chain links TRBV6-5 to TRBJ1-1, with D possibly being TRBD1 (5 bases). Germline CDR1 and CDR2: MNHEY and SVGAGI. The length of the CDR3 is 12 residues. V was trimmed by 2 bases and J by 9 bases, leaving 10 bases between them.

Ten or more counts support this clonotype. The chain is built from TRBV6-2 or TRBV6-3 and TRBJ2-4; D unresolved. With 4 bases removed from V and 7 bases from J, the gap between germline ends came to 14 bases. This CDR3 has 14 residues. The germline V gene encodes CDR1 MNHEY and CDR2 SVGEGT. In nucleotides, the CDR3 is TGTGCCAGCAGTTTCGGCGGTCTCGGGAACATTCAGTACTTC. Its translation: CASSFGGLGNIQYF.

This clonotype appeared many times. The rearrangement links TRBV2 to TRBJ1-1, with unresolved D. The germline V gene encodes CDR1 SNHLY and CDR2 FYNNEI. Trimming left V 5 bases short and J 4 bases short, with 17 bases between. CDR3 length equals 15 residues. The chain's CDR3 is CASSPTLSWSTEAFF. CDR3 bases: TGTGCCAGCAGTCCGACACTGTCTTGGAGCACTGAAGCTTTCTTT.

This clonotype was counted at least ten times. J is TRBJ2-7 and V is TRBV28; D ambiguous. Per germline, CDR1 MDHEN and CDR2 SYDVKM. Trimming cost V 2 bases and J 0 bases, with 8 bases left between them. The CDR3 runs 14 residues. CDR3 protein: CASSLLKFSYEQYF. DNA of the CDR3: TGTGCCAGCAGTTTACTTAAATTCTCCTACGAGCAGTACTTC.

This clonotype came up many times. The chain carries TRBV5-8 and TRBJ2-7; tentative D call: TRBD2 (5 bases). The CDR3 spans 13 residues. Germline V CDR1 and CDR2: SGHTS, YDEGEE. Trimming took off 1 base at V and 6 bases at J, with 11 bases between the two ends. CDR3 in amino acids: CASSLWGRGEQYF. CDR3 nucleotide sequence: TGTGCCAGCAGCTTGTGGGGTCGGGGCGAGCAGTACTTC.

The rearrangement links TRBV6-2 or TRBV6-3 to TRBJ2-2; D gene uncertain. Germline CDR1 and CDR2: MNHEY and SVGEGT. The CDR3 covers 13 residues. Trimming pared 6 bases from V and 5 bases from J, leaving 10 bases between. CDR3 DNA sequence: TGTGCCAGCAGCCGAGCTGATACCGGGGAGCTGTTTTTT. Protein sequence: CASSRADTGELFF.

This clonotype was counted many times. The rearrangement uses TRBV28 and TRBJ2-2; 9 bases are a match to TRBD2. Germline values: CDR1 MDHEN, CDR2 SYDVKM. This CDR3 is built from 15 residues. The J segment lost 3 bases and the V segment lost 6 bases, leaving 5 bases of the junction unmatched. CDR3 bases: TGTGCCAGCAGAAGCGGGAGGAGGGACACCGGGGAGCTGTTTTTT. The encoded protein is CASRSGRRDTGELFF.

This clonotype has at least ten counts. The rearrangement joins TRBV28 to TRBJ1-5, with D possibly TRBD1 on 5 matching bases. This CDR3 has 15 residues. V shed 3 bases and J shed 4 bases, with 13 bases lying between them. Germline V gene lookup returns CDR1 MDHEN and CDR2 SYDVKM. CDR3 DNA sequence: TGTGCCAGCAGTTTGGGCAGGGCCGTTAATCAGCCCCAGCATTTT. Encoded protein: CASSLGRAVNQPQHF.

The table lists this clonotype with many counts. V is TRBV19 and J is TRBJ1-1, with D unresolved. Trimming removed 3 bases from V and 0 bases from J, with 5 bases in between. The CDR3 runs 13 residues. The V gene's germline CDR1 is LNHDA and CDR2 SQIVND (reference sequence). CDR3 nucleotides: TGTGCCAGTAGTATTGAGTTGAACACTGAAGCTTTCTTT. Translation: CASSIELNTEAFF.

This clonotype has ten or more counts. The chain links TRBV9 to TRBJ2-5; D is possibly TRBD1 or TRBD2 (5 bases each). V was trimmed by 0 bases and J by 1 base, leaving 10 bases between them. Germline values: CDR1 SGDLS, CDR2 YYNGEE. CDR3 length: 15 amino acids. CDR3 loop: CASSVAGRGQETQYF. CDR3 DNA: TGTGCCAGCAGCGTAGCGGGAAGGGGCCAAGAGACCCAGTACTTC.

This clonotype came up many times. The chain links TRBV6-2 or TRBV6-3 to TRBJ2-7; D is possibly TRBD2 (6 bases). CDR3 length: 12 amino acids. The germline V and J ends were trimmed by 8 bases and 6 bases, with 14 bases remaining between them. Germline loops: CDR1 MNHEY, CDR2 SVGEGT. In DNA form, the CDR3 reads TGTGCCAGCGCGAATGGGGGAGGCGAGCAGTACTTC. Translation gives CASANGGGEQYF.

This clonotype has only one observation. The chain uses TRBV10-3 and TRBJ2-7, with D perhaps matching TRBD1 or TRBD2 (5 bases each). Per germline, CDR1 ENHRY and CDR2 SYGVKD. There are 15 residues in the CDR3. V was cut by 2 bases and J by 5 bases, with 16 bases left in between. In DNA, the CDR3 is TGTGCCATCAGTGAGCGGGGCTGGGGAATAAACGAGCAGTACTTC. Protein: CAISERGWGINEQYF.

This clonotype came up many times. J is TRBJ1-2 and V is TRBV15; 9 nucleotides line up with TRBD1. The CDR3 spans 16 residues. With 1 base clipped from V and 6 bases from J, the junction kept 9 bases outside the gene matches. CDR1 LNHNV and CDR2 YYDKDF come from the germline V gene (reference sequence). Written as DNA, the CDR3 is TGTGCCACCAGCAGAGGATCAAGGACAGGGGTGGATGGCTACACCTTC. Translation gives CATSRGSRTGVDGYTF. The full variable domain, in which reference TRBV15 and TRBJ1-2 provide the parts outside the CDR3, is DAMVIQNPRYQVTQFGKPVTLSCSQTLNHNVMYWYQQKSSQAPKLLFHYYDKDFNNEADTPDNFQSRRPNTSFCFLDIRSPGLGDTAMYLCATSRGSRTGVDGYTFGSGTRLTVV.

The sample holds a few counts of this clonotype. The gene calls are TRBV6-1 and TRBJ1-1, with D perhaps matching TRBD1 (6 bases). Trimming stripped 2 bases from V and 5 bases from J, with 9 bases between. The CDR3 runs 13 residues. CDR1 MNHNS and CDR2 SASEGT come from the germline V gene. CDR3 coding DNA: TGTGCCAGCAGTGAAACAGACAGGACTGAAGCTTTCTTT. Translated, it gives CASSETDRTEAFF.

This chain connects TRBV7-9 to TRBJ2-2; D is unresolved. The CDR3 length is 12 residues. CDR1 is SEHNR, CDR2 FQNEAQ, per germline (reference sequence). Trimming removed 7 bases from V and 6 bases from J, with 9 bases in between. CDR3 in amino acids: CASNVGPGELFF. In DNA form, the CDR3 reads TGTGCCAGCAACGTAGGGCCCGGGGAGCTGTTTTTT.

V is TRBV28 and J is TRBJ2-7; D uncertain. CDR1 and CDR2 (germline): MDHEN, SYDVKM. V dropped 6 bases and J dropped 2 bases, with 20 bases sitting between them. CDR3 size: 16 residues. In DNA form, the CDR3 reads TGTGCCAGCAGATCCGTAGCACCTTCTCCCACCTACGAGCAGTACTTC. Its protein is CASRSVAPSPTYEQYF.

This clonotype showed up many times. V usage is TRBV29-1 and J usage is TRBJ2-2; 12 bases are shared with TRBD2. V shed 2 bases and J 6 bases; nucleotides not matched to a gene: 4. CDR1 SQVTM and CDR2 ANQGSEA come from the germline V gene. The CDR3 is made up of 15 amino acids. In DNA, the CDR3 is TGCAGCGTTGAACAGTCTAGCGGGAGGGCCGGGGAGCTGTTTTTT. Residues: CSVEQSSGRAGELFF.